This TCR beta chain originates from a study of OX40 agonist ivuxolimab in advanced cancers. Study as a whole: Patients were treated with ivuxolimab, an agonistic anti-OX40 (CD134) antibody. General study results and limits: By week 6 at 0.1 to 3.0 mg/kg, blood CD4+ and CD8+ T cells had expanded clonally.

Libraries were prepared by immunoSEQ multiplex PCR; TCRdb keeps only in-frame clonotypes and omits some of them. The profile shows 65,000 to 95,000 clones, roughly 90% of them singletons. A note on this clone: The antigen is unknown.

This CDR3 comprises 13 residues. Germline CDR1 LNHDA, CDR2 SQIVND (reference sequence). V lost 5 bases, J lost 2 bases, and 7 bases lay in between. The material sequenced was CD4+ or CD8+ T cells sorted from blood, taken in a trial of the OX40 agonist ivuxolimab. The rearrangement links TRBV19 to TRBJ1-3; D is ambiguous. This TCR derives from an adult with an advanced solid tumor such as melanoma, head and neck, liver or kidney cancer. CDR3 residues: CASSLGAGNTIYF. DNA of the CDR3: TGTGCCAGTAGTCTTGGAGCTGGAAACACCATATATTTT.